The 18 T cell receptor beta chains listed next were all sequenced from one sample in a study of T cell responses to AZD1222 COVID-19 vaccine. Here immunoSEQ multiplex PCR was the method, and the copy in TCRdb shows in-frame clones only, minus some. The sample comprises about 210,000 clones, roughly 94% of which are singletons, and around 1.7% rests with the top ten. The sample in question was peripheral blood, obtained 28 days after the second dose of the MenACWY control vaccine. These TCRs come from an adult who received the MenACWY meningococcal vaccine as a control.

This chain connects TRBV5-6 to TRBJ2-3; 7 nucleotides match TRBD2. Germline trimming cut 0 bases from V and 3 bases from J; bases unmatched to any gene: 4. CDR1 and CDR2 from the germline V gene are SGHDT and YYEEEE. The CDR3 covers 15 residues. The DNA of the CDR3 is TGTGCCAGCAGCTTGGCCGGACTAGAGACAGATACGCAGTATTTT. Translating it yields CASSLAGLETDTQYF.

This chain's CDR3 is CASSFSGQGYEQYF. For the CDR3, the DNA is TGTGCCAGCAGTTTTTCGGGGCAGGGGTACGAGCAGTACTTC. The chain couples TRBV27 to TRBJ2-7; weak D call: TRBD1 (6 bases). Germline loops: CDR1 MNHEY, CDR2 SMNVEV (reference sequence). The CDR3 contains 14 residues. V was shortened by 3 bases and J by 4 bases, with 13 bases between the two germline ends.

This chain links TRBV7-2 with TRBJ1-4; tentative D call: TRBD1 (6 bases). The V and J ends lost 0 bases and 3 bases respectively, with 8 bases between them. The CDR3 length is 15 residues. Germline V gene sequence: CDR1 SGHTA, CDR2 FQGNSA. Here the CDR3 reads CASSLASGANEKLFF. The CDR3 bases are TGTGCCAGCAGCTTAGCCTCAGGGGCTAATGAAAAACTGTTTTTT.

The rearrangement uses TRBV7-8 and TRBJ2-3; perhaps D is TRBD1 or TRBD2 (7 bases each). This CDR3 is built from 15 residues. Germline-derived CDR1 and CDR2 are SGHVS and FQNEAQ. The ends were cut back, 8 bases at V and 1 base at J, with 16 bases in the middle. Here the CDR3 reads CASLPGGVGTDTQYF. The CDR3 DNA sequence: TGTGCCAGCCTGCCAGGGGGGGTTGGCACAGATACGCAGTATTTT.

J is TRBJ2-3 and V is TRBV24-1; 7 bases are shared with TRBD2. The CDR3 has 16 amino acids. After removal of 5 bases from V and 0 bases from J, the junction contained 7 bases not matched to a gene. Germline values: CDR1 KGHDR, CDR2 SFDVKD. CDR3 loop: CATSGQKRDSTDTQYF. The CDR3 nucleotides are TGTGCCACCAGTGGCCAAAAGCGGGACAGCACAGATACGCAGTATTTT.

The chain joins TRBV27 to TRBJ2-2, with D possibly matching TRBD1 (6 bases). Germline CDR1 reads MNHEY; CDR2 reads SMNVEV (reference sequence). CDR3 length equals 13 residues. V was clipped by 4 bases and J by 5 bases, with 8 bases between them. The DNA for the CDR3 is TGTGCCAGCAGTTCTACAGGGACCGGGGAGCTGTTTTTT. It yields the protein CASSSTGTGELFF.

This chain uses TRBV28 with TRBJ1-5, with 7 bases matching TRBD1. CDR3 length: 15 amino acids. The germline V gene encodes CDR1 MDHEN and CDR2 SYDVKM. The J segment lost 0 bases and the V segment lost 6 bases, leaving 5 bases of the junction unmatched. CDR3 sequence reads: CASSSRQGSNQPQHF. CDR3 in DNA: TGTGCCAGCAGCTCTAGACAGGGTAGCAATCAGCCCCAGCATTTT.

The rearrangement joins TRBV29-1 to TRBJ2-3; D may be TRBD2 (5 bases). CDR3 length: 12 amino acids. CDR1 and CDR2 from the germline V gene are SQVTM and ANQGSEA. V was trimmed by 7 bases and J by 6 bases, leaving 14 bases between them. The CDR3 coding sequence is TGCAGCGCACAGAAAACGGGGGATACGCAGTATTTT. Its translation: CSAQKTGDTQYF.

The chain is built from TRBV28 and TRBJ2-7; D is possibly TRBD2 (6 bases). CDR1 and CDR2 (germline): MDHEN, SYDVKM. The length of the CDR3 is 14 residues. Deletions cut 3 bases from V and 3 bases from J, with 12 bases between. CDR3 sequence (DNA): TGTGCCAGCAGTTTCGGCGGGGCCAGCTACGAGCAGTACTTC. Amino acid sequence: CASSFGGASYEQYF.

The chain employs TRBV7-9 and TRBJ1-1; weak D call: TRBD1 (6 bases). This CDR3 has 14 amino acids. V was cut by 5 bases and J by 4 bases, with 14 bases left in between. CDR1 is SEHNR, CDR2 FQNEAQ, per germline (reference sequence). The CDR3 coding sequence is TGTGCCAGCAGCACCCCAGGGGTGCGCACTGAAGCTTTCTTT. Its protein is CASSTPGVRTEAFF.

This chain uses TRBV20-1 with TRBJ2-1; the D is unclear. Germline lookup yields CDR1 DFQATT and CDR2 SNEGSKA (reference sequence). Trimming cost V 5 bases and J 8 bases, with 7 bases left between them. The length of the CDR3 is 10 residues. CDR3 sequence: CSAGVDEQFF. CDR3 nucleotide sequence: TGCAGTGCTGGAGTCGATGAGCAGTTCTTC.

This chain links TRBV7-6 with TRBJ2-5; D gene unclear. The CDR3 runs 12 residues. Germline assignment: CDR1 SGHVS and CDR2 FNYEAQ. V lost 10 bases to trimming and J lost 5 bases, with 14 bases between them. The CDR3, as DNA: TGTGCCACCGCTTGGCTAGGCGAGACCCAGTACTTC. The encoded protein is CATAWLGETQYF.

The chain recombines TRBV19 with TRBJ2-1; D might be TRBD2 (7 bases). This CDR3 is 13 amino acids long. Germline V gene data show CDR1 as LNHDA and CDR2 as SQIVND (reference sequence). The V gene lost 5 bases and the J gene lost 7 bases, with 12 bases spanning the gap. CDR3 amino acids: CASSLGGRNEQFF. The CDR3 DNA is TGTGCCAGTAGTTTGGGGGGGCGGAATGAGCAGTTCTTC.

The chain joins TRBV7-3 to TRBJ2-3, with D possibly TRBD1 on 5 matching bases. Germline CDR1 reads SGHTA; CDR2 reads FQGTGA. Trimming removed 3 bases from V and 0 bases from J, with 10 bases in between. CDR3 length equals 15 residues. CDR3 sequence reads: CASSLTASSTDTQYF. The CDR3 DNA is TGTGCCAGCAGCTTGACAGCTTCTAGCACAGATACGCAGTATTTT.

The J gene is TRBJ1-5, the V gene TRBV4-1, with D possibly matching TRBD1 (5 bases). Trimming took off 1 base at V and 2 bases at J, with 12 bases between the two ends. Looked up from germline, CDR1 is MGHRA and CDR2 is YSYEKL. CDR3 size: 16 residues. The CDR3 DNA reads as TGCGCCAGCAGCCAAGTAGACACACAGGGCAATCAGCCCCAGCATTTT. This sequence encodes CASSQVDTQGNQPQHF.

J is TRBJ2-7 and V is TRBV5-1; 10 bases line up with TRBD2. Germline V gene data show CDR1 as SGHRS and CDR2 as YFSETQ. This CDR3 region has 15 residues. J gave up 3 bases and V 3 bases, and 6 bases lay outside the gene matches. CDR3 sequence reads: CASSWSSGGNYEQYF. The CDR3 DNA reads TGCGCCAGCAGCTGGTCTAGCGGGGGCAACTACGAGCAGTACTTC.

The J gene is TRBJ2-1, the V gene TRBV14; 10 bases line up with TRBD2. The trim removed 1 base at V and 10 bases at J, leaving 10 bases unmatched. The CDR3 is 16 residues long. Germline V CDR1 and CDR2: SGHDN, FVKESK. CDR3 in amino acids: CASSQGSSGSRGEQFF. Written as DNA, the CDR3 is TGTGCCAGCAGCCAAGGCTCTAGCGGGAGTCGGGGGGAGCAGTTCTTC.

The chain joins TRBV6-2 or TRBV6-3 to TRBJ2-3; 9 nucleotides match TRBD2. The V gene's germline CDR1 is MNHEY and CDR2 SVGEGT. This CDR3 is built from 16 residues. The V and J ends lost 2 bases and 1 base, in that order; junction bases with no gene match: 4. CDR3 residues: CASSYAGGPGTDTQYF. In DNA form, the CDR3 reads TGTGCCAGCAGTTACGCGGGGGGGCCCGGCACAGATACGCAGTATTTT.